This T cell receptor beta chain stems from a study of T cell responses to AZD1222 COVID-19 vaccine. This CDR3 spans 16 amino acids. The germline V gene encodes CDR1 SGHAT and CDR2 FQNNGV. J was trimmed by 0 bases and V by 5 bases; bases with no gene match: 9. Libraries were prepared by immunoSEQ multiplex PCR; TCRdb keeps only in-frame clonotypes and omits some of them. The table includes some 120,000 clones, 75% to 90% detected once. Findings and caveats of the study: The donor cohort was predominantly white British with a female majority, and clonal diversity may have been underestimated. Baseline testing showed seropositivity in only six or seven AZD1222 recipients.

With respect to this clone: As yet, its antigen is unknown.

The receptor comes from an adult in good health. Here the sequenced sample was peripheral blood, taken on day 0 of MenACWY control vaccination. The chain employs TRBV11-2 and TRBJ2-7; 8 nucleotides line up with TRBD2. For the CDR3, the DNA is TGTGCCAGCAGCCCCGGCGGGGGGCCGTACTCCTACGAGCAGTACTTC. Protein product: CASSPGGGPYSYEQYF. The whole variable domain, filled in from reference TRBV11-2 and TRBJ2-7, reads EAGVAQSPRYKIIEKRQSVAFWCNPISGHATLYWYQQILGQGPKLLIQFQNNGVVDDSQLPKDRFSAERLKGVDSTLKIQPAKLEDSAVYLCASSPGGGPYSYEQYFGPGTRLTVT.